This T cell receptor (beta chain) was recovered during a study of T-cell memory formation after mild COVID-19. TCRdb reprocessed the 5' RACE reads with MiXCR, giving one entry per CDR3 protein. This table has 470,000 or so distinct CDR3 sequences, 25% appearing once. A remark on this clonotype: No antigen is known for it.

J lost 12 bases, V lost 0 bases, and 7 bases had no gene match. The length of the CDR3 is 16 residues. The germline CDR1 and CDR2 sequences are LGHDT and YNNKEL (reference sequence). Study conclusions and caveats: The appearance of some responding clones in pre-infection memory suggested that cross-reactive memory joined.

Sequencing was done on a sample of PBMCs or a T cell subset sorted from them (not recorded which). This sequence originates from an adult woman who had mild COVID-19 (a few samples of this study predate the infection). Cell type and time point are not known. This chain links TRBV3-1 with TRBJ2-2, with 13 bases that match TRBD2. The chain's CDR3 is CASSQERTSGSKKLFF. DNA for the CDR3: TGTGCCAGCAGCCAAGAGAGGACTAGCGGGAGTAAGAAGCTGTTTTTT.